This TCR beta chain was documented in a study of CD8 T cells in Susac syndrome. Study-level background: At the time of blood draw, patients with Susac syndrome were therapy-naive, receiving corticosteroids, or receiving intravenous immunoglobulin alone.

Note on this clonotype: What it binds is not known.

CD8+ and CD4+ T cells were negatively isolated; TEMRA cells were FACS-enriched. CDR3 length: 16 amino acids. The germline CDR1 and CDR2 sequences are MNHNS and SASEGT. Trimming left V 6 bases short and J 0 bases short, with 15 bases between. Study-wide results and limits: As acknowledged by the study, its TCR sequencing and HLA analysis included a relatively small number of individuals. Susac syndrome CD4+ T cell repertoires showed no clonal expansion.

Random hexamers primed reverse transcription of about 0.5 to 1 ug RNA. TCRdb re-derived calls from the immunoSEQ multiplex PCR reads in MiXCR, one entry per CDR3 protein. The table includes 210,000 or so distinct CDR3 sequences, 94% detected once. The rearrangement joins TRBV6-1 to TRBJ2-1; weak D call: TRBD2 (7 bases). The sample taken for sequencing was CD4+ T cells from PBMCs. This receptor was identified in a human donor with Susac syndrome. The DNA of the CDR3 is TGTGCCAGCAGGGAGACAGGACTAGGCTCCTACAATGAGCAGTTCTTC. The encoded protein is CASRETGLGSYNEQFF.